The clone carrying this T cell receptor beta chain showed up just a few times. The whole isolated RNA underwent reverse transcription, so sequencing captured expressed TCRB transcripts. Sequencing used immunoSEQ multiplex PCR; TCRdb keeps in-frame clones, though not all of them. The profile shows about 930,000 clones, about a sixth of them singletons. These data come from a study of beta chain features in type 1 diabetes. The ends lost 4 bases at V and 4 bases at J; junction bases unmatched: 6. Germline-derived CDR1 and CDR2 are SGHAT and FQNNGV. This CDR3 region has 15 residues. The sequence was obtained from a woman aged 18 to 35 in good health. Sequences were obtained from naive CD4+ T cells from blood. The genes are TRBV11-2 and TRBJ2-5; 10 nucleotides line up with TRBD2. The CDR3 sequence is CASSWPLAGTETQYF. DNA of the CDR3: TGTGCCAGCAGCTGGCCACTAGCGGGAACAGAGACCCAGTACTTC.